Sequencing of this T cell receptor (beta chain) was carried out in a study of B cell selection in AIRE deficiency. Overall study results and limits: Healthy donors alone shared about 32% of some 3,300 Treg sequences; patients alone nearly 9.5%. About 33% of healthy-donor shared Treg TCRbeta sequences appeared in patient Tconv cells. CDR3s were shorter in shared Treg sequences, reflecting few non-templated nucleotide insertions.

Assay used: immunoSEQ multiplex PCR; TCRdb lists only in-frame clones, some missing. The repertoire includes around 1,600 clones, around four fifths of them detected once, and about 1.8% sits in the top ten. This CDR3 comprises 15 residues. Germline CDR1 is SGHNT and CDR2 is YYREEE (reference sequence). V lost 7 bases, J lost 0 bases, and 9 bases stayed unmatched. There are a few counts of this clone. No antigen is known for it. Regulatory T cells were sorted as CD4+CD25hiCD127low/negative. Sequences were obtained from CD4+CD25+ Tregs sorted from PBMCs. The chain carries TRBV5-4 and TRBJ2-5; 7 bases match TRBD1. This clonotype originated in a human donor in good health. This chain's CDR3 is CASSRTGVYQETQYF. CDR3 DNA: TGTGCCAGCTCCCGGACAGGAGTGTACCAAGAGACCCAGTACTTC.